The 18 T cell receptor beta chains in this list originate from one sample, sequenced in a study of PD-1 blockade in classical Hodgkin lymphoma. Exposure to brentuximab vedotin varied, and each patient had relapsed following autologous stem cell transplantation. Magnetic negative selection was used to purify CD8+ T cells from thawed PBMCs. Sequencing was performed with immunoSEQ multiplex PCR; in TCRdb, only in-frame clones are kept and a portion is missing. The repertoire holds about 28,000 clones, with approximately 86% as singletons. The source material was CD8+ T cells from blood, sampled at baseline. The receptors shown here come from a human donor with classical Hodgkin lymphoma.

The CDR3 bases are TGTGCCAGACCTCGGGACACCAAATTCCAAGAGACCCAGTACTTC. Translating it yields CARPRDTKFQETQYF. The chain joins TRBV9 to TRBJ2-5; a weak D match, TRBD1 (6 bases). Trimming removed 8 bases from V and 1 base from J, with 18 bases in between. In germline, CDR1 is SGDLS, CDR2 YYNGEE. CDR3 size: 15 residues. The full variable domain, with the rest looked up from reference TRBV9 and TRBJ2-5, is DSGVTQTPKHLITATGQRVTLRCSPRSGDLSVYWYQQSLDQGLQFLIQYYNGEERAKGNILERFSAQQFPDLHSELNLSSLELGDSALYFCARPRDTKFQETQYFGPGTRLLVL.

The chain uses TRBV5-1 and TRBJ1-1; D is undetermined. The CDR3 has 13 amino acids. Germline V gene sequence: CDR1 SGHRS, CDR2 YFSETQ. Trimming pared 5 bases from V and 13 bases from J, leaving 21 bases between. CDR3 in DNA: TGCGCCAGCAGTGCTAAGGTAGGGCAGAAGGATTTCTTT. Its translation is CASSAKVGQKDFF. Full variable domain (rest looked up from reference TRBV5-1 and TRBJ1-1): KAGVTQTPRYLIKTRGQQVTLSCSPISGHRSVSWYQQTPGQGLQFLFEYFSETQRNKGNFPGRFSGRQFSNSRSEMNVSTLELGDSALYLCASSAKVGQKDFFGQGTRLTVV.

The CDR3 is CASSSRSGGSYNEQFF. In nucleotides, the CDR3 is TGTGCCAGCAGCTCGAGGTCGGGAGGTTCCTACAATGAGCAGTTCTTC. The gene calls are TRBV9 and TRBJ2-1, with 7 bases identical to TRBD2. The CDR3 runs to 16 residues. Germline CDR1 reads SGDLS; CDR2 reads YYNGEE. Trimming removed 4 bases from V and 1 base from J; junction bases left unmatched: 8.

V is TRBV5-4 and J is TRBJ2-7; TRBD1 aligns across 9 bases. Trimming took 4 bases from V and 0 from J; bases not matched to a gene: 5. Germline-derived CDR1 and CDR2 are SGHNT and YYREEE (reference sequence). CDR3 length: 15 amino acids. The CDR3 protein is CASSKGQGPSYEQYF. CDR3 nucleotide sequence: TGTGCCAGCAGCAAGGGACAGGGCCCCTCCTACGAGCAGTACTTC.

CDR3 in amino acids: CASSPRALAGRTDTQYF. DNA for the CDR3: TGTGCCAGCAGCCCCCGGGCACTAGCGGGAAGGACAGATACGCAGTATTTT. The V and J genes are TRBV4-2 and TRBJ2-3, with TRBD2 matching 10 bases. J was trimmed by 3 bases and V by 4 bases; bases with no gene match: 10. The CDR3 is 17 residues long. Germline V gene sequence: CDR1 LGHNA, CDR2 YNFKEQ.

There are a few counts of this clone. The chain combines TRBV7-8 with TRBJ2-3; unclear D gene. Trimming removed 5 bases from V and 4 bases from J, with 10 bases in between. The CDR3 loop spans 13 amino acids. Germline CDR1 SGHVS, CDR2 FQNEAQ. CDR3 region: CASSLEEPDTQYF. The CDR3 nucleotides are TGTGCCAGCAGCCTCGAGGAGCCAGATACGCAGTATTTT. Using reference TRBV7-8 and TRBJ2-3 for the parts outside the CDR3, the full variable domain is GAGVSQSPRYKVAKRGQDVALRCDPISGHVSLFWYQQALGQGPEFLTYFQNEAQLDKSGLPSDRFFAERPEGSVSTLKIQRTQQEDSAVYLCASSLEEPDTQYFGPGTRLTVL.

The V call is TRBV29-1, the J call TRBJ1-4; a possible D gene is TRBD1 (5 bases). This CDR3 region has 13 residues. The V gene's germline CDR1 is SQVTM and CDR2 ANQGSEA. V was shortened by 3 bases and J by 6 bases, with 11 bases between the two germline ends. CDR3 residues: CSVERGWDEKLFF. The CDR3 DNA sequence: TGCAGCGTTGAGAGGGGATGGGATGAAAAACTGTTTTTT.

The chain employs TRBV4-1 and TRBJ2-1; weak D call: TRBD2 (6 bases). With 2 bases removed from V and 13 bases from J, the gap between germline ends came to 24 bases. Germline CDR1 reads MGHRA; CDR2 reads YSYEKL. The CDR3 sequence is 16 residues long. CDR3 amino acids: CASSQLAHDGSMSQFF. CDR3 DNA: TGCGCCAGCAGCCAACTAGCGCACGATGGGTCAATGAGCCAGTTCTTC.

The rearrangement links TRBV7-9 to TRBJ2-7, with TRBD1 matching over 10 bases. Per germline, CDR1 SEHNR and CDR2 FQNEAQ (reference sequence). The J segment lost 2 bases and the V segment lost 4 bases, leaving 5 bases of the junction unmatched. CDR3 length: 15 residues. CDR3 amino acids: CASSSPGTGAYEQYF. Written as DNA, the CDR3 is TGTGCCAGCAGCTCACCCGGGACAGGGGCCTACGAGCAGTACTTC. The whole variable domain, remainder taken from reference TRBV7-9 and TRBJ2-7, is DTGVSQNPRHKITKRGQNVTFRCDPISEHNRLYWYRQTLGQGPEFLTYFQNEAQLEKSRLLSDRFSAERPKGSFSTLEIQRTEQGDSAMYLCASSSPGTGAYEQYFGPGTRLTVT.

This chain uses TRBV27 with TRBJ2-7; 13 bases align to TRBD2. Germline CDR1 MNHEY, CDR2 SMNVEV (reference sequence). There are 16 residues in the CDR3. V was pared by 0 bases and J by 3 bases, with 2 bases of the junction left unmatched. The CDR3, as DNA: TGTGCCAGCAGTTTATCAGGGACTAGCGGGATCTACGAGCAGTACTTC. Amino acids: CASSLSGTSGIYEQYF.

This chain joins TRBV28 and TRBJ2-4; possible D gene TRBD1, 5 bases. This CDR3 region has 14 residues. The germline V gene encodes CDR1 MDHEN and CDR2 SYDVKM. V lost 5 bases, J lost 5 bases, and 13 bases lay in between. The CDR3 loop reads CASSPARGENIQYF. The CDR3 nucleotides read TGTGCCAGCAGTCCCGCAAGGGGCGAAAACATTCAGTACTTC.

CDR3 DNA: TGTGCCAGCAGTGAATATGGGGCTCCAGGACCCTACGAGCAGTACTTC. It encodes CASSEYGAPGPYEQYF. This sequence joins TRBV25-1 and TRBJ2-7; weak D call: TRBD1 (5 bases). V was shortened by 0 bases and J by 2 bases, with 14 bases between the two germline ends. Germline CDR1 is MGHDK and CDR2 is SYGVNS. The CDR3 length is 16 residues.

The chain recombines TRBV4-1 with TRBJ2-5; 7 bases agree with TRBD2. Per the germline V gene, CDR1 is MGHRA and CDR2 is YSYEKL. The CDR3 spans 14 residues. Trimming cost V 4 bases and J 1 base; bases outside gene matches: 3. The chain's CDR3 is CASSPTSPQETQYF. CDR3 sequence (DNA): TGCGCCAGCAGCCCGACTAGCCCCCAAGAGACCCAGTACTTC.

V is TRBV11-2 and J is TRBJ1-1; D gene uncertain. There are 14 residues in the CDR3. V gave up 7 bases and J gave up 5 bases, with 17 bases separating them. Germline V lookup: CDR1 SGHAT, CDR2 FQNNGV. This chain's CDR3 is CASTAKNIGTEAFF. CDR3 coding DNA: TGTGCCAGCACCGCCAAGAATATCGGTACTGAAGCTTTCTTT.

The chain is built from TRBV15 and TRBJ1-5, with 9 bases identical to TRBD1. Germline V gene data show CDR1 as LNHNV and CDR2 as YYDKDF (reference sequence). The J segment lost 1 base and the V segment lost 3 bases, leaving 1 base of the junction unmatched. This CDR3 has 15 residues. The CDR3, as DNA: TGTGCCACCAGCAGGGACAGGGGAAGCAATCAGCCCCAGCATTTT. It is translated as CATSRDRGSNQPQHF.

The chain employs TRBV27 and TRBJ1-2, with D perhaps TRBD1 (6 bases). The V gene lost 0 bases and the J gene lost 4 bases, with 9 bases spanning the gap. The CDR3 is 14 residues long. The germline V gene encodes CDR1 MNHEY and CDR2 SMNVEV (reference sequence). The DNA for the CDR3 is TGTGCCAGCAGTTTATCTCGGACAGCCTATGGCTACACCTTC. Its protein is CASSLSRTAYGYTF.

The V gene is TRBV5-1, the J gene TRBJ2-1; 11 bases map to TRBD2. This CDR3 region has 15 residues. Losses at the gene ends were 4 bases for V and 3 bases for J; bases not matched to a gene: 3. Germline CDR1 SGHRS, CDR2 YFSETQ. The CDR3 spells CASSLGLADYNEQFF. The CDR3 nucleotides are TGCGCCAGCAGCCTGGGACTAGCGGACTACAATGAGCAGTTCTTC.

The chain is built from TRBV27 and TRBJ2-5; the match to TRBD2 covers 7 bases. Germline V gene data show CDR1 as MNHEY and CDR2 as SMNVEV (reference sequence). V lost 2 bases and J lost 4; bases outside the gene matches: 10. The CDR3 consists of 16 residues. CDR3 coding DNA: TGTGCCAGCAGTTTAAGCGGGACGTTAAGAGGAGAGACCCAGTACTTC. Amino acid sequence: CASSLSGTLRGETQYF.